Listed here are 21 T cell receptor beta chains from one sample, sequenced in a study of human T cells and chemical hapten exposure (dated by TCRdb to about 2021). Libraries came from RACE. Instrument used: NextSeq 500. The public reads were run again by TCRdb, first through fastp at Q25 and then through MiXCR, and only productive beta chains were kept. Each entry is one CDR3 protein sequence, shown with its most common DNA and genes. This sample lists approximately 110,000 distinct CDR3 sequences; 9% to 9.5% were detected once. The top ten clones comprise around 3% of the sample. The time point label on this specimen signifies: patch test 2, 6 weeks after DPC sensitization. The treatment or condition label here, explained by the study, means: therapeutic diphenylcyclopropenone sensitization with weekly scalp DPC. Specimen: whole blood, collected in connection with sensitization to the hapten diphenylcyclopropenone (DPC). The receptors stem from a woman aged 40 to 49 with alopecia areata. Some clones in this sample may be carry-over from other donors' samples.

This clonotype was detected many times. The J gene is TRBJ2-7, the V gene TRBV18, with 9 bases matching TRBD2. The germline V gene encodes CDR1 KGHSH and CDR2 LQKENI. V shed 3 bases and J 3 bases; nucleotides not matched to a gene: 6. This CDR3 comprises 15 residues. The CDR3 loop reads CASSPLAGADYEQYF. The CDR3 DNA follows: TGTGCCAGCTCACCGTTAGCGGGGGCCGACTACGAGCAGTACTTC.

Only a few counts were recorded for this clonotype. CDR3 DNA: TGTGCCAGCAGGGACAGGGCGGGGGAGACCCAGTACTTC. Its protein product is CASRDRAGETQYF. V and J are TRBV25-1 and TRBJ2-5; 8 bases map to TRBD1. In germline, CDR1 is MGHDK, CDR2 SYGVNS. V trimming: 6 bases; J trimming: 5 bases; junction bases outside the gene matches: 5. The CDR3 totals 13 residues.

This clonotype was recorded at least ten times. This chain joins TRBV7-2 and TRBJ1-1; a weak D match, TRBD1 (5 bases). Deletions cut 8 bases from V and 8 bases from J, with 15 bases between. CDR1 is SGHTA and CDR2 is FQGNSA in the germline V gene. The CDR3 has 12 amino acids. The CDR3: CASGYGRAEAFF. The CDR3 nucleotides read TGTGCCAGCGGGTATGGCAGGGCGGAAGCTTTCTTT.

This clonotype was counted only a few times. This chain uses TRBV7-6 with TRBJ1-4; 8 bases align to TRBD1. The junction had 8 bases not matched to a gene; V was cut back by 4 bases and J by 7 bases. CDR3 length: 15 residues. Germline values: CDR1 SGHVS, CDR2 FNYEAQ. The CDR3 reads CASSSSTGGGEKLFF. The DNA for the CDR3 is TGTGCCAGCAGCTCTTCTACAGGGGGAGGTGAAAAACTGTTTTTT.

This chain links TRBV7-2 with TRBJ1-1; no definite D call. V lost 3 bases and J lost 3, with 8 bases in between. The length of the CDR3 is 13 residues. In germline, CDR1 is SGHTA, CDR2 FQGNSA. This CDR3 is CASSLAHYTEAFF. CDR3 sequence (DNA): TGTGCCAGCAGCTTGGCCCACTACACTGAAGCTTTCTTT. The variable domain in full, completed from reference TRBV7-2 and TRBJ1-1, reads GAGVSQSPSNKVTEKGKDVELRCDPISGHTALYWYRQSLGQGLEFLIYFQGNSAPDKSGLPSDRFSAERTGGSVSTLTIQRTQQEDSAVYLCASSLAHYTEAFFGQGTRLTVV.

This clonotype was seen a few times. The chain uses TRBV7-9 and TRBJ2-3; D is ambiguous. The germline V gene encodes CDR1 SEHNR and CDR2 FQNEAQ (reference sequence). The germline V and J ends were trimmed by 6 bases and 4 bases, with 11 bases remaining between them. CDR3 size: 13 residues. The CDR3 bases are TGTGCCAGCAGACGGGCCTACTCAGATACGCAGTATTTT. Protein product: CASRRAYSDTQYF.

This clonotype was seen more than once but under ten times. The chain uses TRBV6-2 or TRBV6-3 and TRBJ1-5; D uncertain. Germline V lookup: CDR1 MNHEY, CDR2 SVGEGT. The CDR3 length is 12 residues. Trimming left V 7 bases short and J 4 bases short, with 8 bases between. The CDR3 sequence is CASMGWNQPQHF. DNA of the CDR3: TGTGCCAGCATGGGGTGGAATCAGCCCCAGCATTTT.

This chain joins TRBV14 and TRBJ2-5; D remains ambiguous. Trimming took off 1 base at V and 4 bases at J, with 13 bases between the two ends. The CDR3 consists of 15 residues. Germline V gives CDR1 SGHDN, CDR2 FVKESK. DNA of the CDR3: TGTGCCAGCAGCCAAGGGTTTGAGTCAATAGAGACCCAGTACTTC. Encoded protein: CASSQGFESIETQYF.

The chain has TRBV6-2 or TRBV6-3 and TRBJ2-7, with 12 bases matching TRBD2. CDR3 length equals 16 residues. The trim removed 6 bases at V and 0 bases at J, leaving 6 bases unmatched. Germline V gene data show CDR1 as MNHEY and CDR2 as SVGEGT. CDR3 loop: CASRPGLAGNSYEQYF. In DNA form, the CDR3 reads TGTGCCAGCAGACCTGGACTAGCGGGAAACTCCTACGAGCAGTACTTC.

There are many counts of this clonotype. The chain carries TRBV5-1 and TRBJ2-2; 11 nucleotides line up with TRBD2. Germline V lookup: CDR1 SGHRS, CDR2 YFSETQ. Trimming took 0 bases from V and 4 from J; bases not matched to a gene: 5. CDR3 length: 17 amino acids. The CDR3: CASSLGTSGSFTGELFF. The CDR3 DNA reads TGCGCCAGCAGCTTGGGGACTAGCGGGTCCTTCACCGGGGAGCTGTTTTTT.

This clonotype turned up a few times. The chain employs TRBV12-3 or TRBV12-4 and TRBJ1-5; D is ambiguous. The CDR3 loop spans 16 amino acids. V was trimmed by 1 base and J by 2 bases, leaving 12 bases between them. The CDR3 region is CASSLDRRSGNQPQHF. The DNA of the CDR3 is TGTGCCAGCAGTTTAGATCGGAGGTCGGGCAATCAGCCCCAGCATTTT.

This clonotype was detected only a few times. The chain is built from TRBV29-1 and TRBJ1-2; unclear D gene. The ends were cut back, 6 bases at V and 2 bases at J, with 25 bases in the middle. CDR3 length: 17 residues. Germline CDR1 is SQVTM and CDR2 is ANQGSEA. CDR3 amino acids: CSVSKGKGGKGNYGYTF. The CDR3 DNA follows: TGCAGCGTCTCTAAGGGCAAGGGAGGAAAGGGCAACTATGGCTACACCTTC.

This clonotype has more than one count but fewer than ten. This sequence joins TRBV14 and TRBJ2-5, with 8 bases identical to TRBD1. The CDR3 runs 17 residues. J lost 4 bases, V lost 0 bases, and 10 bases had no gene match. Looked up from germline, CDR1 is SGHDN and CDR2 is FVKESK. Here the CDR3 DNA reads TGTGCCAGCAGCCAAGATAAATCAGGCAGGGGGCTAGAGACCCAGTACTTC. Residues: CASSQDKSGRGLETQYF.

The chain couples TRBV10-3 to TRBJ2-7; the match to TRBD2 covers 7 bases. This CDR3 region has 14 residues. Germline CDR1 reads ENHRY; CDR2 reads SYGVKD. V gave up 3 bases and J gave up 6 bases; unmatched junction bases: 8. The CDR3 region is CAISDLAVSGEQYF. CDR3 nucleotides: TGTGCCATCAGTGACCTAGCGGTGTCCGGCGAGCAGTACTTC.

This clonotype was observed at least ten times. The rearrangement joins TRBV6-2 or TRBV6-3 to TRBJ2-7; 7 nucleotides line up with TRBD1. From germline, CDR1 is MNHEY and CDR2 SVGEGT. This CDR3 is built from 16 residues. The trim removed 6 bases at V and 5 bases at J, leaving 16 bases unmatched. Here the CDR3 reads CASRDWDSQGVDEQYF. The CDR3 DNA follows: TGTGCCAGCAGGGATTGGGACAGCCAGGGAGTGGACGAGCAGTACTTC.

This clonotype was seen only a few times. The chain has TRBV29-1 and TRBJ2-5; weak D call: TRBD1 (6 bases). The ends were cut back, 3 bases at V and 2 bases at J, with 10 bases in the middle. Germline assignment: CDR1 SQVTM and CDR2 ANQGSEA. The CDR3 runs 13 residues. The CDR3 coding sequence is TGCAGCGTTGAGGGGGCCTTACAAGAGACCCAGTACTTC. Amino acids: CSVEGALQETQYF.

This chain connects TRBV7-9 to TRBJ2-3; 9 positions match TRBD2. The CDR3 sequence is 15 residues long. CDR1 SEHNR and CDR2 FQNEAQ come from the germline V gene (reference sequence). Unmatched junction bases numbered 5, after V lost 5 bases and J lost 2 bases. This CDR3 reads CASSRSGGPTDTQYF. Here the CDR3 DNA reads TGTGCCAGCAGCCGTAGCGGGGGACCCACAGATACGCAGTATTTT.

This clonotype was seen a handful of times. The genes are TRBV24-1 and TRBJ2-6; D call uncertain. V was shortened by 9 bases and J by 2 bases, with 7 bases between the two germline ends. This CDR3 comprises 13 residues. Germline-derived CDR1 and CDR2 are KGHDR and SFDVKD. The CDR3 here is CATSRAGANVLTF. CDR3 in DNA: TGTGCCACCTCCCGGGCTGGGGCCAACGTCCTGACTTTC.

The CDR3 DNA reads TGCGCCAGCAGCCGCTCGGCTGAGACCCAGTACTTC. Protein sequence: CASSRSAETQYF. This chain uses TRBV5-1 with TRBJ2-5; D is uncertain. Trimming cost V 4 bases and J 5 bases, with 9 bases left between them. CDR1 is SGHRS and CDR2 is YFSETQ in the germline V gene. This CDR3 has 12 residues.

The CDR3 DNA sequence: TGCGCCAGCAGCTTGTCAGGGGAGATCATATCCTACAATGAGCAGTTCTTC. As protein: CASSLSGEIISYNEQFF. The chain uses TRBV5-1 and TRBJ2-1; perhaps TRBD1 as D (6 bases). CDR1 SGHRS and CDR2 YFSETQ come from the germline V gene. The CDR3 runs 17 residues. Trimming removed 1 base from V and 1 base from J, with 15 bases in between.

On this clonotype: A much larger clone differs from this one at a single base, so this may be a read error. The chain carries TRBV12-3 or TRBV12-4 and TRBJ2-7; TRBD2 agrees at 7 bases. CDR3 length: 21 amino acids. The V and J ends lost 5 bases and 1 base, in that order; junction bases with no gene match: 26. CDR3 coding DNA: TGTGCCAGCAGTCGATCACTCGGGACTGGCGGGGGACCCCCTATTTCCTACGAGCAGTACTTC. It yields the protein CASSRSLGTGGGPPISYEQYF.